Below are 28 T cell receptor beta chains sequenced from a single sample in a study of blood T cell repertoires in COVID-19. Sequencing was performed with immunoSEQ multiplex PCR; in TCRdb, only in-frame clones are kept and a portion is missing. The sample records roughly 150,000 clones, around 82% being singletons. Sequences were obtained from peripheral blood. The source is an elderly man with COVID-19, enrolled during active disease.

The rearrangement links TRBV7-9 to TRBJ1-5, with 10 positions matching TRBD1. The V gene's germline CDR1 is SEHNR and CDR2 FQNEAQ (reference sequence). Losses at the gene ends were 5 bases for V and 0 bases for J; bases not matched to a gene: 1. The CDR3 extends over 15 amino acids. CDR3 residues: CASSGTGASNQPQHF. For the CDR3, the DNA is TGTGCCAGCAGCGGGACAGGGGCTAGCAATCAGCCCCAGCATTTT. The variable domain in full, completed from reference TRBV7-9 and TRBJ1-5, reads DTGVSQNPRHKITKRGQNVTFRCDPISEHNRLYWYRQTLGQGPEFLTYFQNEAQLEKSRLLSDRFSAERPKGSFSTLEIQRTEQGDSAMYLCASSGTGASNQPQHFGDGTRLSIL.

The V and J genes are TRBV4-1 and TRBJ1-1; no reliable D call. Germline-derived CDR1 and CDR2 are MGHRA and YSYEKL. The CDR3 spans 15 residues. V gave up 0 bases and J gave up 1 base, with 9 bases separating them. CDR3 bases: TGCGCCAGCAGCCAAGACCGGAGGGCGAACACTGAAGCTTTCTTT. It is translated as CASSQDRRANTEAFF.

The rearrangement links TRBV5-1 to TRBJ1-5; the match to TRBD1 covers 8 bases. CDR1 SGHRS and CDR2 YFSETQ come from the germline V gene. The CDR3 totals 16 residues. Trimming removed 0 bases from V and 6 bases from J; junction bases left unmatched: 8. The CDR3 loop reads CASSLGPGGDGQPQHF. CDR3 nucleotide sequence: TGCGCCAGCAGCTTGGGTCCAGGGGGCGACGGTCAGCCCCAGCATTTT.

Here the CDR3 reads CASSPTSTGEQFF. The CDR3 region has the DNA TGTGCCAGCAGCCCGACTTCGACAGGAGAGCAGTTCTTC. The chain couples TRBV7-3 to TRBJ2-1; possible D gene TRBD1, 6 bases. This CDR3 comprises 13 residues. CDR1 and CDR2 from the germline V gene are SGHTA and FQGTGA. The V gene lost 5 bases and the J gene lost 10 bases, with 15 bases spanning the gap.

V is TRBV9 and J is TRBJ2-2; D unresolved. Germline loops: CDR1 SGDLS, CDR2 YYNGEE. With 4 bases removed from V and 3 bases from J, the gap between germline ends came to 10 bases. This CDR3 has 14 residues. The CDR3 is CASSPLVDTGELFF. In DNA, the CDR3 is TGTGCCAGCAGCCCCCTCGTAGACACCGGGGAGCTGTTTTTT.

The gene calls are TRBV11-2 and TRBJ1-6; 10 bases fit TRBD1. The trim removed 3 bases at V and 8 bases at J, leaving 1 base unmatched. Germline V gene data show CDR1 as SGHAT and CDR2 as FQNNGV. The CDR3 is 14 residues long. CDR3 nucleotide sequence: TGTGCCAGCAGCTTCGGGACAGGGGATTCACCCCTCCACTTT. This translates into CASSFGTGDSPLHF.

The chain carries TRBV5-4 and TRBJ1-1; D not certain. CDR1 SGHNT and CDR2 YYREEE come from the germline V gene (reference sequence). This CDR3 spans 14 amino acids. V lost 1 base and J 1 base, leaving 8 bases between the germline ends. In nucleotides, the CDR3 is TGTGCCAGCAGCTTGAGCCAATGGAACACTGAAGCTTTCTTT. It specifies CASSLSQWNTEAFF. Looking up the rest from reference TRBV5-4 and TRBJ1-1 gives the full variable domain: ETGVTQSPTHLIKTRGQQVTLRCSSQSGHNTVSWYQQALGQGPQFIFQYYREEENGRGNFPPRFSGLQFPNYSSELNVNALELDDSALYLCASSLSQWNTEAFFGQGTRLTVV.

This rearrangement joins TRBV2 to TRBJ2-1, with D uncertain. The CDR3 sequence is 16 residues long. Germline CDR1 reads SNHLY; CDR2 reads FYNNEI. V was pared by 6 bases and J by 3 bases, with 18 bases between. CDR3 nucleotide sequence: TGTGCCAGCAGAACAGAACAGACCCCCTTCTACAATGAGCAGTTCTTC. Its translation is CASRTEQTPFYNEQFF.

V usage is TRBV4-3 and J usage is TRBJ2-1; D might be TRBD2 (6 bases). The CDR3 has 13 amino acids. Germline loops: CDR1 LGHNA, CDR2 YSLEER. Trimming shortened V by 0 bases and J by 15 bases, and 15 bases separated the two germline ends. The CDR3 spells CASSQDRDSNRFF. The CDR3 bases are TGCGCCAGCAGCCAAGATAGGGACTCTAATCGGTTCTTC.

The V call is TRBV5-1, the J call TRBJ2-5; 7 bases align to TRBD1. Per germline, CDR1 SGHRS and CDR2 YFSETQ. The CDR3 length is 17 residues. V shed 0 bases, J shed 5 bases, and the junction held 13 bases outside the gene matches. The CDR3: CASSLERATGLGETQYF. The CDR3 DNA reads TGCGCCAGCAGCTTGGAGAGGGCGACAGGGTTGGGGGAGACCCAGTACTTC.

CDR3 sequence reads: CASSHRAEAFF. CDR3 bases: TGTGCCAGCAGCCACCGCGCTGAAGCTTTCTTT. The chain uses TRBV3-1 (or the pseudogene TRBV3-2) and TRBJ1-1; D not resolved. CDR1 and CDR2 (germline): LGHDT, YNNKEL (reference sequence). Trimming removed 3 bases at V and 6 bases at J, with 5 bases between. The CDR3 sequence is 11 residues long.

The chain carries TRBV7-2 and TRBJ1-5; no clear D. CDR1 is SGHTA and CDR2 is FQGNSA in the germline V gene. The CDR3 extends over 14 amino acids. V lost 4 bases and J 4 bases, leaving 11 bases between the germline ends. Here the CDR3 reads CASSSLGGNQPQHF. CDR3 sequence (DNA): TGTGCCAGCAGCTCCCTGGGAGGGAATCAGCCCCAGCATTTT.

V usage is TRBV21-1 and J usage is TRBJ2-4; TRBD1, the table's D call, lacks a check against the DNA. TRBV21-1 is termed a pseudogene. The CDR3 sequence is 20 residues long. The CDR3 DNA follows: TGTGCCAGCAGCAAAAGGGGGAGTGGGGGCCAACCTTGGCCCAAAAACATTCAGTACTTC. This sequence encodes CASSKRGSGGQPWPKNIQYF.

The chain employs TRBV6-5 and TRBJ1-2, with 11 bases identical to TRBD1. From germline, CDR1 is MNHEY and CDR2 SVGAGI. This CDR3 is built from 14 residues. Trimming took 5 bases from V and 5 from J; bases not matched to a gene: 4. CDR3 sequence (DNA): TGTGCCAGCAGTCAGGGACAGGGGGTGTATGGCTACACCTTC. As protein: CASSQGQGVYGYTF.

This clone appeared a few times. The rearrangement joins TRBV5-5 to TRBJ2-3; possible D gene TRBD2, 7 bases. CDR1 and CDR2 from the germline V gene are SGHKS and YYEKEE (reference sequence). This CDR3 comprises 14 residues. With 1 base removed from V and 5 bases from J, the gap between germline ends came to 11 bases. The CDR3 spells CASSLRGGEDTQYF. As DNA, the CDR3 is TGTGCCAGCAGCTTGAGGGGGGGCGAAGATACGCAGTATTTT.

The chain is built from TRBV18 and TRBJ1-5; D is perhaps TRBD1 (6 bases). Per germline, CDR1 KGHSH and CDR2 LQKENI. Between the trimmed V and J ends, which lost 3 bases and 3 bases, there was a span of 9 bases. CDR3 length: 14 residues. The CDR3 protein is CASSPGQFNQPQHF. CDR3 nucleotides: TGTGCCAGCTCACCGGGACAATTCAATCAGCCCCAGCATTTT.

In this sample, this clone turned up once. The chain recombines TRBV6-5 with TRBJ1-4, with a weak D call TRBD1 (5 bases). V was shortened by 0 bases and J by 5 bases, with 13 bases between the two germline ends. The CDR3 is made up of 16 amino acids. Germline lookup yields CDR1 MNHEY and CDR2 SVGAGI. The CDR3 sequence: CASSYSIGRVNEKLFF. In DNA, the CDR3 is TGTGCCAGCAGTTACTCGATAGGCAGGGTAAATGAAAAACTGTTTTTT.

V gene TRBV28 combines with J gene TRBJ1-3, with D unclear. Trimming removed 6 bases at V and 0 bases at J, with 18 bases between. CDR3 length: 17 residues. Germline V CDR1 and CDR2: MDHEN, SYDVKM. DNA of the CDR3: TGTGCCAGCAGCAGACCGACCGAGGCCTCCTCTGGAAACACCATATATTTT. Its translation: CASSRPTEASSGNTIYF.

The CDR3 DNA follows: TGTGCCAGCAGCCAAGATCTTGGGTCTAGCTCCTACAATGAGCAGTTCTTC. This translates into CASSQDLGSSSYNEQFF. The rearrangement uses TRBV4-2 and TRBJ2-1; unclear D gene. Trimming pared 0 bases from V and 0 bases from J, leaving 12 bases between. The CDR3 totals 17 residues. Germline lookup yields CDR1 LGHNA and CDR2 YNFKEQ.

Comment on this clone: This sample also contains other DNA sequences that code for the same CDR3. This chain uses TRBV10-3 with TRBJ2-3, with 9 bases that match TRBD1. V lost 0 bases to trimming and J lost 5 bases; unmatched junction nucleotides: 3. This CDR3 contains 15 residues. Germline assignment: CDR1 ENHRY and CDR2 SYGVKD. The chain's CDR3 is CAISESGQGRDTQYF. CDR3 DNA: TGTGCCATCAGTGAGTCGGGACAGGGCAGAGATACGCAGTATTTT.

V usage is TRBV6-5 and J usage is TRBJ2-3; D uncertain. The CDR3 covers 14 residues. The germline V gene has CDR1 MNHEY and CDR2 SVGAGI. Trimming shortened V by 7 bases and J by 4 bases, and 15 bases separated the two germline ends. DNA for the CDR3: TGTGCCAGCACCCCCTTTATGGCCCCAGATACGCAGTATTTT. Protein sequence: CASTPFMAPDTQYF.

The CDR3 region has the DNA TGTGCCTGCTCCGCGGGCTTTGGAGCTTTCTTT. The encoded protein is CACSAGFGAFF. The V call is TRBV11-3, the J call TRBJ1-1; no clear D gene. In germline, CDR1 is SGHNT, CDR2 YENEEA. The CDR3 has 11 amino acids. V was trimmed by 11 bases and J by 10 bases, leaving 17 bases between them.

The chain is built from TRBV6-5 and TRBJ1-1; D call uncertain. The germline V and J ends were trimmed by 0 bases and 3 bases, with 8 bases remaining between them. Germline V lookup: CDR1 MNHEY, CDR2 SVGAGI. CDR3 length: 14 residues. The CDR3 DNA reads TGTGCCAGCAGTTACTCAGGAGACCACACTGAAGCTTTCTTT. This translates into CASSYSGDHTEAFF.

V and J are TRBV6-5 and TRBJ2-7; 8 positions agree with TRBD1. The CDR3 sequence is 14 residues long. Trimming at V came to 6 bases and at J to 5 bases, leaving 9 bases not matched to a gene. Germline loops: CDR1 MNHEY, CDR2 SVGAGI. The CDR3 DNA reads as TGTGCCAGCAGCTGGGACAGGAGGACCCACGAGCAGTACTTC. Protein sequence: CASSWDRRTHEQYF.

The chain links TRBV24-1 to TRBJ2-5, with D possibly being TRBD2 (7 bases). Germline V gene sequence: CDR1 KGHDR, CDR2 SFDVKD. Trimming pared 9 bases from V and 1 base from J, leaving 11 bases between. CDR3 size: 13 residues. CDR3 bases: TGTGCCACCGCGGGGGCGGGCCAAGAGACCCAGTACTTC. Its protein product is CATAGAGQETQYF.

The CDR3 DNA reads as TGTGCCAGTAGTTCCACGGGGGGTATTATTCCCAACTATGGCTACACCTTC. This encodes CASSSTGGIIPNYGYTF. The gene calls are TRBV19 and TRBJ1-2; maybe TRBD1 (5 bases). Trimming pared 5 bases from V and 2 bases from J, leaving 21 bases between. Germline V lookup: CDR1 LNHDA, CDR2 SQIVND (reference sequence). The CDR3 spans 17 residues.

The chain joins TRBV10-1 to TRBJ2-1; 9 bases are a match to TRBD1. The CDR3 is made up of 16 amino acids. Per germline, CDR1 WNHNN and CDR2 SYGVQD (reference sequence). With V trimmed by 4 bases and J by 8 bases, 12 bases remained unmatched. CDR3 sequence reads: CASSAKQGAPVDEQFF. CDR3 nucleotide sequence: TGCGCCAGCAGTGCAAAACAGGGGGCACCAGTAGATGAGCAGTTCTTC.

The chain combines TRBV11-3 with TRBJ2-3, with 12 bases lining up with TRBD1. V lost 2 bases to trimming and J lost 7 bases; unmatched junction nucleotides: 7. Germline loops: CDR1 SGHNT, CDR2 YENEEA. There are 16 residues in the CDR3. The CDR3 region has the DNA TGTGCCAGCAGCTTAACCGGGACAGGGGGCTATAATACGCAGTATTTT. Protein product: CASSLTGTGGYNTQYF.